The clone carrying this T cell receptor (beta chain) was detected only a few times. One entry per CDR3 protein, called by TCRdb with MiXCR from the RT-PCR reads. The repertoire has hundreds of thousands of distinct CDR3 sequences, more than 13% of them found once; the top ten carry 3.6%. The CDR3 is 14 residues long. Germline-derived CDR1 and CDR2 are SGHRS and YFSETQ. V shed 4 bases and J 2 bases; nucleotides not matched to a gene: 5. This clonotype was sampled from a female donor in good health, serving as a healthy control. Sequencing was performed on memory CD4+ T cells from blood. V and J are TRBV5-1 and TRBJ1-1, with 7 bases lining up with TRBD1. CDR3: CASSKRQGNTEAFF. The CDR3 DNA reads as TGCGCCAGCAGCAAACGACAGGGAAACACTGAAGCTTTCTTT.